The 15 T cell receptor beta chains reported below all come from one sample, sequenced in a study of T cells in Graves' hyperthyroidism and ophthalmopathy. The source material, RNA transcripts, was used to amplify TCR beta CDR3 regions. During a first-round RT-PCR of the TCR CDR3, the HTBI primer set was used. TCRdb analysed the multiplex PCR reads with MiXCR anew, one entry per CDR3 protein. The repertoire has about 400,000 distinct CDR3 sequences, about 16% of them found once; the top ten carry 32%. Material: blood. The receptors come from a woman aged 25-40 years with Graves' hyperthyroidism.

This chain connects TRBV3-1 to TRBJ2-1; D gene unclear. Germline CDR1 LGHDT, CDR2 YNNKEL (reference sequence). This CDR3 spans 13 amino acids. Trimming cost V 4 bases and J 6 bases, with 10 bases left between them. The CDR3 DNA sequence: TGTGCCAGCAGCCTCCCCGGTCGCAATGAGCAGTTCTTC. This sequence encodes CASSLPGRNEQFF.

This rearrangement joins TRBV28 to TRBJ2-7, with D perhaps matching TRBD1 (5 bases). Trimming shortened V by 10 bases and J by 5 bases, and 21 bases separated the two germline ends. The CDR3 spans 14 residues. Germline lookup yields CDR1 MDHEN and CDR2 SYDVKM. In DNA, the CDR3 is TGTGCCACCACCCGGTCAAGGGGCGCCCACGAGCAGTACTTC. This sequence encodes CATTRSRGAHEQYF.

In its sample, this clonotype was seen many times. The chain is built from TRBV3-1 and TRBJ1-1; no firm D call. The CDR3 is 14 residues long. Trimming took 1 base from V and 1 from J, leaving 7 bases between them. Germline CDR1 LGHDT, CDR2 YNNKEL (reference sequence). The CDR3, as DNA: TGTGCCAGCAGCCAAGTTGACGAGAACACTGAAGCTTTCTTT. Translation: CASSQVDENTEAFF. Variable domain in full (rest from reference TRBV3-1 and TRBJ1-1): DTAVSQTPKYLVTQMGNDKSIKCEQNLGHDTMYWYKQDSKKFLKIMFSYNNKELIINETVPNRFSPKSPDKAHLNLHINSLELGDSAVYFCASSQVDENTEAFFGQGTRLTVV.

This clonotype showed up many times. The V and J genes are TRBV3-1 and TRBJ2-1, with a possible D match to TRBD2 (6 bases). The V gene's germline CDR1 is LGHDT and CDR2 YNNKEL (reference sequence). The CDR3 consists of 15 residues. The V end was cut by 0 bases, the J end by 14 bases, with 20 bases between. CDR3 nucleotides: TGTGCCAGCAGCCAAGATGGTGGGACTTTGGTCCGGAAGTTCTTC. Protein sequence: CASSQDGGTLVRKFF.

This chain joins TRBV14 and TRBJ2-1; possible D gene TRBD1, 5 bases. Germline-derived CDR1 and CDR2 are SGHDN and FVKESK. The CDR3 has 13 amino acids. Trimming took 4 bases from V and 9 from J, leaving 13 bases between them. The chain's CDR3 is CASSLRAGGEQFF. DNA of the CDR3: TGTGCCAGCAGCCTCAGGGCCGGCGGTGAGCAGTTCTTC.

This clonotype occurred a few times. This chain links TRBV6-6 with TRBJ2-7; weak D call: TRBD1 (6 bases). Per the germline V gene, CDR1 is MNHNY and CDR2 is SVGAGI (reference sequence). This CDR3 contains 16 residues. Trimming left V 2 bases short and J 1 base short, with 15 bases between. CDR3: CASSYSWAGASYEQYF. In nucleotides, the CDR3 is TGTGCCAGCAGTTACAGTTGGGCAGGGGCGTCCTACGAGCAGTACTTC.

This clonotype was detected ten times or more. In nucleotides, the CDR3 is TGTGCCAGCAGTTTAGATTCGTTACTAGCGGGAGGGCCGGTCGAGAGGGACAATGAGCAGTTCTTC. Translation: CASSLDSLLAGGPVERDNEQFF. The chain is built from TRBV12-3 or TRBV12-4 and TRBJ2-1, with TRBD2 matching 13 bases. There are 22 residues in the CDR3. After removal of 1 base from V and 5 bases from J, the junction contained 20 bases not matched to a gene.

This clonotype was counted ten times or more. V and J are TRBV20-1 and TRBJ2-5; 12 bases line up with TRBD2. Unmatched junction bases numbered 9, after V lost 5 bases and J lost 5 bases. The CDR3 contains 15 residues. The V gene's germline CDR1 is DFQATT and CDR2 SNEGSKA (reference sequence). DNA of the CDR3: TGCAGTGCTCCGCGACTAGCGGGAGCGAGGGAGACCCAGTACTTC. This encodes CSAPRLAGARETQYF.

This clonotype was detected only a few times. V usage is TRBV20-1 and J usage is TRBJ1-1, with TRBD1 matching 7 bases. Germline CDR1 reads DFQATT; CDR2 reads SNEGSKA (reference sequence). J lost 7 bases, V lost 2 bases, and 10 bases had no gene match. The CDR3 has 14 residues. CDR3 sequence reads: CSARRRRDSDEAFF. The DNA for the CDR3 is TGCAGTGCTAGAAGACGCCGGGACAGTGATGAAGCTTTCTTT.

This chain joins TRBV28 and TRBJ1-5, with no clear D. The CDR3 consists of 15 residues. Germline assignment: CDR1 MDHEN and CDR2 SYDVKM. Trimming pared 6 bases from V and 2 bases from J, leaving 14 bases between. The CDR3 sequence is CASSPPRQGNQPQHF. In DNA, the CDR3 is TGTGCCAGCAGCCCCCCTCGCCAGGGCAATCAGCCCCAGCATTTT.

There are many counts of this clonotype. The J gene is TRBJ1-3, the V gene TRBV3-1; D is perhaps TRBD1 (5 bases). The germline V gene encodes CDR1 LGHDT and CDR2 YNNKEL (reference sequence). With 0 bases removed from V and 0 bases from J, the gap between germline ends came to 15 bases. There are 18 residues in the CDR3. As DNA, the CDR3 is TGTGCCAGCAGCCAAGATACCGGGACGTTACTCTCTGGAAACACCATATATTTT. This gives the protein CASSQDTGTLLSGNTIYF.

The CDR3 is CASRAGGPFKEQFF. CDR3 coding DNA: TGTGCCAGCAGAGCGGGAGGGCCATTTAAGGAGCAGTTCTTC. The chain carries TRBV7-8 and TRBJ2-1; TRBD2 matches at 10 bases. The CDR3 is made up of 14 amino acids. The germline gives CDR1 SGHVS, CDR2 FQNEAQ. Trimming removed 6 bases from V and 10 bases from J; junction bases left unmatched: 9.

The CDR3: CASSDIGGTGYTEAFF. The DNA of the CDR3 is TGTGCCAGCAGTGATATTGGAGGGACTGGGTACACTGAAGCTTTCTTT. The chain combines TRBV25-1 with TRBJ1-1; TRBD1 is a possible D gene (5 bases). This CDR3 comprises 16 residues. The ends were cut back, 3 bases at V and 3 bases at J, with 17 bases in the middle. Looked up from germline, CDR1 is MGHDK and CDR2 is SYGVNS.

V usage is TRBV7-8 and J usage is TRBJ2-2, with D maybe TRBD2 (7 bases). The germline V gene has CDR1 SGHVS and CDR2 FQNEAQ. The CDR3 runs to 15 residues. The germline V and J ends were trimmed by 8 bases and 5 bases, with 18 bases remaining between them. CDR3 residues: CASRGRELLTGELFF. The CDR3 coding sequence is TGTGCCAGCCGGGGGCGGGAGCTCCTTACCGGGGAGCTGTTTTTT. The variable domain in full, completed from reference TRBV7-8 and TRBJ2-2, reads GAGVSQSPRYKVAKRGQDVALRCDPISGHVSLFWYQQALGQGPEFLTYFQNEAQLDKSGLPSDRFFAERPEGSVSTLKIQRTQQEDSAVYLCASRGRELLTGELFFGEGSRLTVL.

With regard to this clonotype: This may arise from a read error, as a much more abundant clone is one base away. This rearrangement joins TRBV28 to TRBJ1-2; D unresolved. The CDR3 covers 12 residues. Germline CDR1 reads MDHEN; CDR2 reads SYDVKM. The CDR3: CASSVNNYGHTF. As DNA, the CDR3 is TGTGCCAGCAGCGTAAACAACTATGGCCACACCTTC.